One and the same sample provided the 28 T cell receptor beta chains below, sequenced in a study of blood T cell repertoires in COVID-19. TCRdb keeps only in-frame clones here, not all; method: immunoSEQ multiplex PCR. The profile shows some 170,000 clones, under 80% of them singletons. The sequenced sample was peripheral blood. Receptors originate from a man aged 70 or older with acute or convalescent COVID-19.

The chain carries TRBV21-1 and TRBJ1-1. TRBV21-1 is marked as a pseudogene. The CDR3 consists of 15 residues. CDR3 nucleotides: TGTGCCAGCAGCTTTTTCCGGGACTCGAACACTGAAGCTTTCTTT. Encoded protein: CASSFFRDSNTEAFF.

This chain connects TRBV6-1 to TRBJ1-5; a weak D match, TRBD1 (5 bases). Germline lookup yields CDR1 MNHNS and CDR2 SASEGT. Trimming left V 3 bases short and J 4 bases short, with 16 bases between. The CDR3 covers 16 residues. The DNA of the CDR3 is TGTGCCAGCAGTGAGCCCAGTTTGGGGGGGAATCAGCCCCAGCATTTT. Translated: CASSEPSLGGNQPQHF.

V and J are TRBV12-3 or TRBV12-4 and TRBJ2-1; D is unclear. The CDR3 contains 13 residues. Between the trimmed V and J ends, which lost 3 bases and 4 bases, there was a span of 7 bases. The CDR3 DNA is TGTGCCAGCAGTTTCGAACAATACAATGAGCAGTTCTTC. This encodes CASSFEQYNEQFF.

This clone has just one count. This sequence joins TRBV18 and TRBJ1-4; D is uncertain. CDR3 size: 14 residues. Germline V gene data show CDR1 as KGHSH and CDR2 as LQKENI. Trimming cost V 4 bases and J 3 bases, with 9 bases left between them. The CDR3 region is CASSRGESNEKLFF. The CDR3, as DNA: TGTGCCAGCTCACGAGGCGAGTCTAATGAAAAACTGTTTTTT.

V usage is TRBV9 and J usage is TRBJ2-7; possible D gene TRBD1, 6 bases. The ends were cut back, 6 bases at V and 4 bases at J, with 17 bases in the middle. Germline CDR1 and CDR2: SGDLS and YYNGEE. This CDR3 region has 14 residues. The CDR3 protein is CASNPTGSGYEQYF. CDR3 nucleotide sequence: TGTGCCAGCAACCCAACAGGGTCCGGGTACGAGCAGTACTTC.

J is TRBJ1-2 and V is TRBV28; 7 nucleotides align to TRBD1. V dropped 4 bases and J dropped 0; count of bases not matched to a gene: 5. This CDR3 has 15 residues. From germline, CDR1 is MDHEN and CDR2 SYDVKM. The CDR3: CASSSGGQTNYGYTF. DNA for the CDR3: TGTGCCAGCAGTTCCGGGGGACAGACTAACTATGGCTACACCTTC.

This clone has more than one count but fewer than ten. The chain recombines TRBV11-2 with TRBJ2-1; D is ambiguous. This CDR3 has 11 residues. The V end was cut by 4 bases, the J end by 8 bases, with 6 bases between. Germline values: CDR1 SGHAT, CDR2 FQNNGV. The CDR3 is CASSWAHEQFF. CDR3 DNA: TGTGCCAGCAGCTGGGCCCATGAGCAGTTCTTC.

This chain links TRBV5-5 with TRBJ2-7; 10 bases fit TRBD2. J gave up 4 bases and V 2 bases, and 6 bases lay outside the gene matches. Germline V gene lookup returns CDR1 SGHKS and CDR2 YYEKEE (reference sequence). The CDR3 has 15 residues. The CDR3 region has the DNA TGTGCCAGCAGCTTTGGGAGGACTAGCGGATACGAGCAGTACTTC. Residues: CASSFGRTSGYEQYF.

The chain recombines TRBV6-5 with TRBJ1-2, with TRBD1 matching 7 bases. The CDR3 length is 15 residues. Trimming cost V 0 bases and J 4 bases; bases outside gene matches: 5. Germline loops: CDR1 MNHEY, CDR2 SVGAGI. Here the CDR3 reads CASSYSSSGGYGYTF. The CDR3 nucleotides are TGTGCCAGCAGTTACTCGAGCTCAGGGGGCTATGGCTACACCTTC.

This chain links TRBV30 with TRBJ1-1; tentative D call: TRBD1 (5 bases). The ends were cut back, 8 bases at V and 3 bases at J, with 16 bases in the middle. Germline V gene lookup returns CDR1 GTSNPN and CDR2 SVGIG (reference sequence). The CDR3 is 13 residues long. The chain's CDR3 is CARSPTDYTEAFF. CDR3 bases: TGTGCCAGATCCCCGACAGACTACACTGAAGCTTTCTTT.

This clone showed up just once. J is TRBJ1-2 and V is TRBV28; the D is unclear. The CDR3 extends over 11 amino acids. Trimming took 8 bases from V and 4 from J, leaving 8 bases between them. CDR1 and CDR2 (germline): MDHEN, SYDVKM. CDR3 DNA sequence: TGTGCCAGCGTCGCAGGCTATGGCTACACCTTC. Its protein is CASVAGYGYTF.

The chain has TRBV11-2 and TRBJ2-7; 8 bases match TRBD1. V shed 3 bases and J 3 bases; nucleotides not matched to a gene: 7. Per germline, CDR1 SGHAT and CDR2 FQNNGV. CDR3 length: 15 amino acids. CDR3 nucleotides: TGTGCCAGCAGCTTTGTGACAGGGGCCATCTACGAGCAGTACTTC. This sequence encodes CASSFVTGAIYEQYF.

This clone showed up many times. The CDR3 sequence: CASSLVQGDGNSPLHF. The CDR3 DNA follows: TGCGCCAGCAGCTTGGTCCAGGGGGACGGAAATTCACCCCTCCACTTT. J is TRBJ1-6 and V is TRBV5-1; 7 positions agree with TRBD1. The CDR3 runs to 16 residues. The germline V gene encodes CDR1 SGHRS and CDR2 YFSETQ. J was trimmed by 7 bases and V by 0 bases; bases with no gene match: 7.

This clone has only a few counts. The chain is built from TRBV12-3 or TRBV12-4 and TRBJ1-2; D remains ambiguous. The length of the CDR3 is 13 residues. V was cut by 3 bases and J by 0 bases, with 5 bases left in between. DNA for the CDR3: TGTGCCAGCAGTTTGTCTACTAACTATGGCTACACCTTC. Translation: CASSLSTNYGYTF.

The chain is built from TRBV28 and TRBJ1-2; 9 bases are a match to TRBD1. The CDR3 length is 16 residues. The ends lost 10 bases at V and 4 bases at J; junction bases unmatched: 16. Germline assignment: CDR1 MDHEN and CDR2 SYDVKM. The CDR3 DNA follows: TGTGCCATCCCAAATGGTCCGGGACAGGGACCCTATGGCTACACCTTC. Its protein is CAIPNGPGQGPYGYTF.

The rearrangement joins TRBV11-3 to TRBJ2-6; D unclear. The CDR3 length is 16 residues. The germline V gene has CDR1 SGHNT and CDR2 YENEEA. With 2 bases removed from V and 0 bases from J, the gap between germline ends came to 8 bases. Written as DNA, the CDR3 is TGTGCCAGCAGCTTACCTGGCCCCTCTGGGGCCAACGTCCTGACTTTC. Translation: CASSLPGPSGANVLTF.

The rearrangement uses TRBV18 and TRBJ2-2, with D maybe TRBD1 (6 bases). This CDR3 has 15 residues. V lost 6 bases, J lost 3 bases, and 14 bases lay in between. The germline gives CDR1 KGHSH, CDR2 LQKENI. The CDR3 sequence is CASSTSGAYTGELFF. The DNA of the CDR3 is TGTGCCAGCTCTACTTCAGGGGCCTACACCGGGGAGCTGTTTTTT. The whole variable domain, filled in from reference TRBV18 and TRBJ2-2, reads NAGVMQNPRHLVRRRGQEARLRCSPMKGHSHVYWYRQLPEEGLKFMVYLQKENIIDESGMPKERFSAEFPKEGPSILRIQQVVRGDSAAYFCASSTSGAYTGELFFGEGSRLTVL.

The rearrangement joins TRBV24-1 to TRBJ2-5; D gene ambiguous. V was pared by 7 bases and J by 7 bases, with 12 bases between. CDR3 length: 12 residues. Germline lookup yields CDR1 KGHDR and CDR2 SFDVKD. CDR3 sequence reads: CATSVGLGTQYF. For the CDR3, the DNA is TGTGCCACCAGCGTAGGCCTAGGGACCCAGTACTTC.

This clone was counted a few times. J is TRBJ1-2 and V is TRBV19; perhaps TRBD1 as D (6 bases). The CDR3 is made up of 14 amino acids. Trimming removed 9 bases at V and 4 bases at J, with 18 bases between. Looked up from germline, CDR1 is LNHDA and CDR2 is SQIVND (reference sequence). CDR3 loop: CASKDLTGSYGYTF. The CDR3 nucleotides are TGTGCCAGCAAAGACCTTACAGGGAGCTATGGCTACACCTTC.

The V and J genes are TRBV28 and TRBJ2-2; D might be TRBD2 (5 bases). The germline V gene has CDR1 MDHEN and CDR2 SYDVKM. The length of the CDR3 is 16 residues. V lost 10 bases to trimming and J lost 7 bases, with 25 bases between them. The CDR3 loop reads CATTRATIDLRGELFF. CDR3 DNA: TGTGCCACCACAAGGGCGACTATCGATCTTCGCGGGGAGCTGTTTTTT.

The rearrangement links TRBV5-1 to TRBJ1-2; 7 nucleotides match TRBD1. This CDR3 is 14 amino acids long. V lost 4 bases, J lost 6 bases, and 9 bases stayed unmatched. In germline, CDR1 is SGHRS, CDR2 YFSETQ. DNA for the CDR3: TGCGCCAGCAGCATAGGACAGGTTCGAGATGGCTACACCTTC. Translation gives CASSIGQVRDGYTF.

J is TRBJ1-1 and V is TRBV19, with D uncertain. The CDR3 consists of 15 residues. Germline CDR1 LNHDA, CDR2 SQIVND (reference sequence). The V end was cut by 4 bases, the J end by 3 bases, with 15 bases between. This CDR3 reads CASSTAGASDTEAFF. In DNA, the CDR3 is TGTGCCAGTAGTACGGCGGGAGCAAGCGACACTGAAGCTTTCTTT.

The rearrangement links TRBV5-4 to TRBJ1-2; tentatively, D is TRBD1 (6 bases). CDR1 and CDR2 from the germline V gene are SGHNT and YYREEE (reference sequence). CDR3 length: 13 residues. The germline V and J ends were trimmed by 0 bases and 7 bases, with 10 bases remaining between them. The CDR3 is CASSLAGTPGYTF. In DNA form, the CDR3 reads TGTGCCAGCAGCTTGGCCGGGACACCTGGCTACACCTTC. Using reference TRBV5-4 and TRBJ1-2 for the parts outside the CDR3, the full variable domain is ETGVTQSPTHLIKTRGQQVTLRCSSQSGHNTVSWYQQALGQGPQFIFQYYREEENGRGNFPPRFSGLQFPNYSSELNVNALELDDSALYLCASSLAGTPGYTFGSGTRLTVV.

The chain links TRBV19 to TRBJ1-1; a possible D gene is TRBD1 (6 bases). This CDR3 comprises 17 residues. V was clipped by 7 bases and J by 0 bases, with 21 bases between them. Germline V gene sequence: CDR1 LNHDA, CDR2 SQIVND (reference sequence). CDR3 in DNA: TGTGCCAGTATTGACAGGACCCGATCCCTAATGAACACTGAAGCTTTCTTT. Protein product: CASIDRTRSLMNTEAFF. The variable domain in full, completed from reference TRBV19 and TRBJ1-1, reads DGGITQSPKYLFRKEGQNVTLSCEQNLNHDAMYWYRQDPGQGLRLIYYSQIVNDFQKGDIAEGYSVSREKKESFPLTVTSAQKNPTAFYLCASIDRTRSLMNTEAFFGQGTRLTVV.

This sequence joins TRBV3-1 (or the pseudogene TRBV3-2) and TRBJ1-1; D call uncertain. Germline values: CDR1 LGHDT, CDR2 YNNKEL (reference sequence). The V end lost 4 bases, the J end lost 3 bases, and 6 bases lay between the germline ends. This CDR3 has 12 residues. The CDR3 bases are TGTGCCAGCAGCCCCGGGGACACTGAAGCTTTCTTT. Protein product: CASSPGDTEAFF.

The chain links TRBV6-5 to TRBJ1-2; 7 bases match TRBD1. Germline V gene sequence: CDR1 MNHEY, CDR2 SVGAGI. The CDR3 is 11 residues long. Unmatched junction bases numbered 1, after V lost 4 bases and J lost 8 bases. Here the CDR3 DNA reads TGTGCCAGCAGTTCAGGGGGAGGCTACACCTTC. This codes for CASSSGGGYTF.

This chain connects TRBV3-1 (or the pseudogene TRBV3-2) to TRBJ1-4; the match to TRBD1 covers 7 bases. The CDR3 runs 15 residues. V lost 2 bases and J lost 6; bases outside the gene matches: 6. Germline V gene data show CDR1 as LGHDT and CDR2 as YNNKEL (reference sequence). The CDR3 sequence is CASSQLNTGDEKLFF. CDR3 DNA sequence: TGTGCCAGCAGCCAACTGAACACAGGGGATGAAAAACTGTTTTTT.

The table lists this clone with a count of one. The rearrangement joins TRBV15 to TRBJ1-4; D ambiguous. V gave up 2 bases and J gave up 0 bases, with 7 bases separating them. This CDR3 region has 15 residues. Germline V gene sequence: CDR1 LNHNV, CDR2 YYDKDF (reference sequence). The chain's CDR3 is CATSRSGATNEKLFF. CDR3 coding DNA: TGTGCCACCAGCAGATCGGGTGCAACTAATGAAAAACTGTTTTTT.